The TCR beta chain described here comes from a study of vaccination effects on CD4 cells after COVID-19. Study details: Specimens were obtained from a couple of convalescent patients 16 days and one week prior to vaccination. Study conclusions and caveats: Convalescents' post-vaccine spike-reactive clones were mainly new, vaccine-induced.

Sequencing followed a ViraFEST assay step that expanded antigen-specific CD4+ T cells with viral peptide pools. Investigators separated out CD4+ T cells once around 11 days of culture had passed. By PCR, the person was confirmed to have had SARS-CoV-2 infection between March and December 2020. Cultures of some 2.2 million PBMC per well contained around 11 IU/ml IL-2 plus 10 ug/ml peptides. At days 3 and 7, half of the medium was exchanged for IL-2 medium. CDR3 size: 16 residues. Germline V gene sequence: CDR1 MNHEY, CDR2 SMNVEV (reference sequence). The ends lost 6 bases at V and 5 bases at J; junction bases unmatched: 12. A note on this clone: What it binds is not known.

Libraries were prepared by immunoSEQ multiplex PCR; TCRdb keeps only in-frame clonotypes and omits some of them. This sample yields approximately 22,000 clones, of which more than 70% are seen a single time; roughly 35% belongs to the top ten. The sequencing here drew on CD4+ T cells from PBMCs cultured with a peptide pool, taken before COVID-19 vaccination. This receptor was identified in a human donor who had a prior SARS-CoV-2 infection. This chain uses TRBV27 with TRBJ2-5; 10 bases align to TRBD1. In DNA, the CDR3 is TGTGCCAGCAGCCGCGGGACAGGGGACCCCTGGGAGACCCAGTACTTC. Its translation: CASSRGTGDPWETQYF.